One T cell receptor beta chain is described in this entry. Germline V gene lookup returns CDR1 SGHTS and CDR2 YDEGEE. CDR3 length: 11 residues. V was trimmed by 6 bases and J by 5 bases, leaving 8 bases between them. This sample is part of a study of shared clonotypes between healthy human individuals. Here immunoSEQ multiplex PCR was the method, and the copy in TCRdb shows in-frame clones only, minus some. The sample includes 450,000 to 700,000 clones, nearly 97% seen only once; the top ten take less than 0.13%. Terminally differentiated effector memory CD45RA+ cells were excluded by CCR7 positive selection of CD45RO-negative cells.

The rearrangement uses TRBV5-8 and TRBJ2-5, with D uncertain. This sequence was found in a woman aged 25-40 years in good health. Sequencing was carried out using naive CD8+ T cells sorted from blood. The CDR3 region has the DNA TGTGCCAGCATAAAAGGGGAGACCCAGTACTTC. Its protein product is CASIKGETQYF. Full variable domain (rest looked up from reference TRBV5-8 and TRBJ2-5): EAGVTQSPTHLIKTRGQQATLRCSPISGHTSVYWYQQALGLGLQFLLWYDEGEERNRGNFPPRFSGRQFPNYSSELNVNALELEDSALYLCASIKGETQYFGPGTRLLVL.